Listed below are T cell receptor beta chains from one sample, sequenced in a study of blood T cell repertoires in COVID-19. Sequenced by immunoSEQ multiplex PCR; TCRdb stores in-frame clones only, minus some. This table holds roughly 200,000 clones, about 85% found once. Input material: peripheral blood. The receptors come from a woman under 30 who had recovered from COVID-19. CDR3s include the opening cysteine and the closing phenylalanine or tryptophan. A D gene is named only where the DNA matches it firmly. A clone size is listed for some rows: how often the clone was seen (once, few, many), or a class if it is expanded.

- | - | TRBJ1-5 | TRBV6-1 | TGTGCCAGCAGTGAAGCGTGGACAGCTAATCAGCCCCAGCATTTT | CASSEAWTANQPQHF
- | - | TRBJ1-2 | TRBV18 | TGTGCCAGCTCACCACCGGGGAGGATCTATGGCTACACCTTC | CASSPPGRIYGYTF
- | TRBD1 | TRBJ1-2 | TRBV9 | TGTGCCAGCAGCGTAGAGCCCACAGGGGGCTGGGATGGCTACACCTTC | CASSVEPTGGWDGYTF
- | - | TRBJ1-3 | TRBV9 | TGTGCCAGCAACGAGAGGGGGAGAGGAGGAAACACCATATATTTT | CASNERGRGGNTIYF
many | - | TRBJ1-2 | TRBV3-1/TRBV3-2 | TGTGCCAGCAGCCTATCGCCAGGGGAATGCTACACCTTC | CASSLSPGECYTF
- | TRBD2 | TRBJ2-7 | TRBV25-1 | TGTGCCAGCAGTGATGGGATTTATAGCGGGGGCTCCTACGAGCAGTACTTC | CASSDGIYSGGSYEQYF
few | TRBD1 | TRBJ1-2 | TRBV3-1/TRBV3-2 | TGTGCCAGCAGCCAAACCGGGACAGGGGGAGTCAACTATGGCTACACCTTC | CASSQTGTGGVNYGYTF
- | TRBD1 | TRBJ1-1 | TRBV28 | TGTGCCAGCAGTTTAAGGACAGGGGGCACTGAAGCTTTCTTT | CASSLRTGGTEAFF
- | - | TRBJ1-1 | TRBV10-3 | TGTGCCATCTCGGGACACCTGAACACTGAAGCTTTCTTT | CAISGHLNTEAFF
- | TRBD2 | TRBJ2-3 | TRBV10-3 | TGTGCCATCGGGCAAACGGGAGGGAATAAGGATACGCAGTATTTT | CAIGQTGGNKDTQYF
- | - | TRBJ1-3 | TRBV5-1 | TGCGCCAGCAGCCCCACGGACAGCCATCCCATATATTTT | CASSPTDSHPIYF
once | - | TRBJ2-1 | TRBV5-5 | TGTGCCAGCAGCTTGGCTGGGCAGCTGTCCTACAATGAGCAGTTCTTC | CASSLAGQLSYNEQFF
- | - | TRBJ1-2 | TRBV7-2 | TGTGCCAGCAGCTTAGTAGGGGGGGACTATGGCTACACCTTC | CASSLVGGDYGYTF
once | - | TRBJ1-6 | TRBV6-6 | TGTGCCAGCAGTCAAGGGGTGACAGGCTATAATTCACCCCTCCACTTT | CASSQGVTGYNSPLHF
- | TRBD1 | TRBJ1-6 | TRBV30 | TGTGCCTGGAGTGTACCCCCCGGGACAGGGGGCAGGAGTAGTAATTCACCCCTCCACTTT | CAWSVPPGTGGRSSNSPLHF
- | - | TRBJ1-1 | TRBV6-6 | TGTGCCAGCAGTTACTCCTCCATTTCAGGGGTGGCTTTCTTT | CASSYSSISGVAFF
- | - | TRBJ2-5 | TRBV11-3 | TGTGCCAGCAGCCCTTCGTACCAAGAGACCCAGTACTTC | CASSPSYQETQYF